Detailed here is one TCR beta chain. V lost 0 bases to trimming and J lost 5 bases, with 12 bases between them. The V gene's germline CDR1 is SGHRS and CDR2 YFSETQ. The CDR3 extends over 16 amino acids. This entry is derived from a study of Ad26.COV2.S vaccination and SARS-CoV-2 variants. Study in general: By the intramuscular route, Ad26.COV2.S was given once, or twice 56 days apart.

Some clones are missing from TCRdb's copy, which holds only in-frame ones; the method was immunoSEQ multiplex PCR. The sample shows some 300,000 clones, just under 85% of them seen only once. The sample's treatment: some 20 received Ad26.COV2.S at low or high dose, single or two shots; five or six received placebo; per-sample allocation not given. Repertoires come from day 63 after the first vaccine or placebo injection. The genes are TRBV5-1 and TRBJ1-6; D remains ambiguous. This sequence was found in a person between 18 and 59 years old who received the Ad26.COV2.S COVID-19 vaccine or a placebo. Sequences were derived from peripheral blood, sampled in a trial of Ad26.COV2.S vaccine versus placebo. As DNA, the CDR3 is TGCGCCAGCAGCTTGGAGGGTGTGGGAAATAATTCACCCCTCCACTTT. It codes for CASSLEGVGNNSPLHF.